The text below deals with one TCR beta chain. The antigen is unknown. Corrective cardiac surgery supplied the resected thymus tissue. Immunologically healthy infants in Finland undergoing congenital heart defect surgery were the donors. Clones were read by immunoSEQ multiplex PCR, and TCRdb kept only the in-frame ones, dropping some. The sample carries under 95,000 clones, 85% to 95% recorded once. The data derive from a study of human thymus T cells. General observations from the study: Gene usage (both V and J) appeared biased in thymic and blood repertoires. Unrelated people showed highly overlapping thymic repertoires, related research reported.

V dropped 4 bases and J dropped 2; count of bases not matched to a gene: 2. CDR3 length equals 14 residues. Germline V gene lookup returns CDR1 SNHLY and CDR2 FYNNEI. This clonotype was sampled from a girl less than two years old with a congenital heart defect but otherwise immunologically healthy. The gene calls are TRBV2 and TRBJ2-1, with 7 bases lining up with TRBD1. Sequenced sample: thymus tissue. CDR3 DNA sequence: TGTGCCAGCAGTGTGGGACAGCCCTACAATGAGCAGTTCTTC. The encoded protein is CASSVGQPYNEQFF.